The count of the clone carrying this T cell receptor (beta chain) is one. Its antigen is not known. Assay: immunoSEQ multiplex PCR; the TCRdb copy retains only in-frame clones and omits some. The sample records 150,000 to 200,000 clones, around nine tenths being singletons. Looked up from germline, CDR1 is SGHVS and CDR2 is FNYEAQ. The CDR3 runs 12 residues. The V end lost 8 bases, the J end lost 4 bases, and 11 bases lay between the germline ends. The sample belongs to a study of cytomegalovirus exposure and HLA in healthy donors. Background on the study: Both the approximately 120 validation repertoires and the 500 to 700 first-cohort repertoires used the same platform, as reported by a later analysis. Overall study results and limits: TCR sequences were mostly rare, though some public TCRs occurred in many donors. The study designated about 160 TCR beta chains cytomegalovirus-associated.

This rearrangement joins TRBV7-6 to TRBJ1-1, with a possible D match to TRBD1 (5 bases). This sequence originates from a man aged 18 to 35 in good health and CMV-seropositive. The specimen sequenced was PBMCs. CDR3 sequence: CASRGGSTEAFF. CDR3 DNA sequence: TGTGCCAGCCGGGGGGGAAGCACTGAAGCTTTCTTT.